Each of the 16 T cell receptor beta chains below was sequenced from the same sample in a study of blood T cell repertoires in COVID-19. The repertoire was sequenced with immunoSEQ multiplex PCR; TCRdb's copy has only in-frame clones and lacks some. Here the sample spans approximately 150,000 clones, about 80% being singletons. Material for sequencing was peripheral blood. All receptors come from a human donor in a cohort sampled during active COVID-19.

This chain uses TRBV11-1 with TRBJ2-7; 7 nucleotides agree with TRBD1. CDR1 and CDR2 (germline): SGHAT, FQDESV (reference sequence). V lost 5 bases, J lost 0 bases, and 4 bases stayed unmatched. The CDR3 runs 14 residues. CDR3 sequence (DNA): TGTGCCAGCAGCCGTGACAGGGACTCCTACGAGCAGTACGTC. Its translation: CASSRDRDSYEQYV.

This clone was counted once. The V gene is TRBV5-1, the J gene TRBJ1-2; possible D gene TRBD1, 6 bases. V dropped 4 bases and J dropped 2 bases, with 18 bases sitting between them. This CDR3 is 16 amino acids long. Per germline, CDR1 SGHRS and CDR2 YFSETQ. The CDR3 region has the DNA TGCGCCAGCAGCGGCCGACTTGGGGGGGCGAACTATGGCTACACCTTC. It specifies CASSGRLGGANYGYTF.

The V call is TRBV24-1, the J call TRBJ2-1, with D tentatively TRBD1 (6 bases). CDR1 KGHDR and CDR2 SFDVKD come from the germline V gene. V was shortened by 9 bases and J by 4 bases, with 6 bases between the two germline ends. The CDR3 extends over 11 amino acids. CDR3 amino acids: CATGTYNEQFF. The DNA of the CDR3 is TGTGCCACCGGGACATACAATGAGCAGTTCTTC.

This chain uses TRBV5-1 with TRBJ1-4, with 7 bases aligning to TRBD1. V lost 0 bases to trimming and J lost 2 bases; unmatched junction nucleotides: 4. CDR1 is SGHRS, CDR2 YFSETQ, per germline. CDR3 length: 16 amino acids. The CDR3: CASSLGQGWTNEKLFF. CDR3 DNA sequence: TGCGCCAGCAGCTTGGGACAGGGATGGACTAATGAAAAACTGTTTTTT.

This clone showed up just once. This chain links TRBV12-5 with TRBJ2-2; 7 nucleotides line up with TRBD2. Losses at the gene ends were 0 bases for V and 4 bases for J; bases not matched to a gene: 5. This CDR3 spans 16 amino acids. Germline loops: CDR1 LGHNT, CDR2 FRNRAP. In DNA form, the CDR3 reads TGTGCTAGTGGTTTGGTAGAGACTAGCCCCACCGGGGAGCTGTTTTTT. It specifies CASGLVETSPTGELFF.

A few counts support this clone. This chain uses TRBV2 with TRBJ2-1, with unresolved D. Germline values: CDR1 SNHLY, CDR2 FYNNEI. This CDR3 comprises 13 residues. The germline V and J ends were trimmed by 3 bases and 5 bases, with 8 bases remaining between them. The DNA for the CDR3 is TGTGCCAGCAGTGAGCTCCGGGACAATGAGCAGTTCTTC. This sequence encodes CASSELRDNEQFF.

The chain combines TRBV20-1 with TRBJ2-5, with TRBD2 as a possible D gene (5 bases). Trimming took off 3 bases at V and 5 bases at J, with 19 bases between the two ends. Germline CDR1 DFQATT, CDR2 SNEGSKA (reference sequence). This CDR3 is 15 amino acids long. The CDR3 DNA is TGCAGTGCTAGTGGAAGCCGAGGGAGTGAGGAGACCCAGTACTTC. It yields the protein CSASGSRGSEETQYF.

This clone was recorded a few times. The gene calls are TRBV19 and TRBJ2-1; D possibly corresponds to TRBD2 (6 bases). This CDR3 region has 14 residues. Looked up from germline, CDR1 is LNHDA and CDR2 is SQIVND (reference sequence). Trimming shortened V by 3 bases and J by 5 bases, and 11 bases separated the two germline ends. The chain's CDR3 is CASSIISGDNEQFF. The DNA for the CDR3 is TGTGCCAGTAGTATTATTAGCGGTGACAATGAGCAGTTCTTC.

This chain links TRBV5-1 with TRBJ2-3; possibly TRBD1 for D (5 bases). V was cut by 0 bases and J by 2 bases, with 13 bases left in between. Germline CDR1 is SGHRS and CDR2 is YFSETQ. The CDR3 loop spans 16 amino acids. Written as DNA, the CDR3 is TGCGCCAGCAGCTTGGCCCAGACAGTAGACACAGATACGCAGTATTTT. Protein: CASSLAQTVDTDTQYF.

The chain combines TRBV24-1 with TRBJ2-1; tentative D call: TRBD2 (5 bases). The CDR3 has 15 amino acids. Trimming took off 3 bases at V and 8 bases at J, with 16 bases between the two ends. Germline V CDR1 and CDR2: KGHDR, SFDVKD. CDR3 residues: CATSDPQQWRHEQFF. The CDR3, as DNA: TGTGCCACCAGTGATCCCCAACAGTGGAGGCATGAGCAGTTCTTC.

The J gene is TRBJ2-5, the V gene TRBV2; 9 bases are a match to TRBD2. Germline CDR1 and CDR2: SNHLY and FYNNEI. V was clipped by 4 bases and J by 7 bases; unmatched bases: 10. The CDR3 contains 15 residues. CDR3 region: CASSGTSAPDGTQYF. In nucleotides, the CDR3 is TGTGCCAGCAGTGGGACTAGCGCTCCCGATGGGACCCAGTACTTC.

The chain joins TRBV3-1 (or the pseudogene TRBV3-2) to TRBJ1-2; D not resolved. V dropped 6 bases and J dropped 8 bases, with 19 bases sitting between them. Germline values: CDR1 LGHDT, CDR2 YNNKEL (reference sequence). CDR3 length equals 14 residues. CDR3 nucleotide sequence: TGTGCCAGCAGTTCCCTCGTGGAGGCTAGAGGCTACACCTTC. It specifies CASSSLVEARGYTF.

This clone was counted once. CDR3 loop: CASSPRTSGGATGELFF. Here the CDR3 DNA reads TGTGCCAGCAGCCCGCGGACTAGCGGGGGGGCAACCGGGGAGCTGTTTTTT. The chain employs TRBV5-4 and TRBJ2-2; 15 bases agree with TRBD2. The ends lost 4 bases at V and 5 bases at J; junction bases unmatched: 6. The CDR3 runs to 17 residues. Germline V gives CDR1 SGHNT, CDR2 YYREEE (reference sequence).

The V gene is TRBV6-6, the J gene TRBJ1-5; TRBD1 matches at 8 bases. CDR1 and CDR2 from the germline V gene are MNHNY and SVGAGI (reference sequence). The CDR3 sequence is 15 residues long. V shed 5 bases, J shed 1 base, and the junction held 4 bases outside the gene matches. This chain's CDR3 is CASSLDRVSNQPQHF. DNA for the CDR3: TGTGCCAGCAGTCTGGACAGGGTGAGCAATCAGCCCCAGCATTTT.

The chain employs TRBV15 and TRBJ2-3; D is perhaps TRBD1 (5 bases). Trimming took 11 bases from V and 2 from J, leaving 17 bases between them. CDR1 is LNHNV, CDR2 YYDKDF, per germline (reference sequence). The CDR3 covers 14 residues. The CDR3 region has the DNA TGTGCCTCACGGGTAGGGGATACCACAGATACGCAGTATTTT. Protein sequence: CASRVGDTTDTQYF.

The chain recombines TRBV3-1 (or the pseudogene TRBV3-2) with TRBJ2-5; 12 bases agree with TRBD2. The ends lost 3 bases at V and 4 bases at J; junction bases unmatched: 9. The CDR3 consists of 17 residues. Germline CDR1 and CDR2: LGHDT and YNNKEL (reference sequence). The CDR3 DNA reads TGTGCCAGCAGCCACCTCGCTAGCGGGGGGGCTGGAGAGACCCAGTACTTC. This encodes CASSHLASGGAGETQYF.